These 26 T cell receptor beta chains originate from one sample sequenced in a study of cytomegalovirus exposure and HLA in healthy donors. The PCR contained 60 Vbeta and 13 Jbeta primers. Clones were sequenced by immunoSEQ multiplex PCR, and TCRdb holds only the in-frame ones, with some missing. The sample carries 110,000 to 150,000 clones, around 84% recorded once. The material sequenced was PBMCs. These receptors were taken from a boy aged 2 to 10 in good health and CMV-seronegative.

The V call is TRBV19, the J call TRBJ1-5; 9 nucleotides match TRBD1. V gave up 6 bases and J gave up 3 bases; unmatched junction bases: 9. Germline CDR1 reads LNHDA; CDR2 reads SQIVND (reference sequence). This CDR3 has 16 residues. The CDR3 sequence is CASSPPDRGFNQPQHF. The CDR3 coding sequence is TGTGCCAGTAGCCCCCCGGACAGGGGTTTCAATCAGCCCCAGCATTTT.

This clone was picked up one time. This chain joins TRBV11-2 and TRBJ2-3; D gene uncertain. Germline V lookup: CDR1 SGHAT, CDR2 FQNNGV. This CDR3 comprises 14 residues. Trimming removed 3 bases from V and 0 bases from J, with 7 bases in between. The CDR3 loop reads CASSFGSSTDTQYF. CDR3 sequence (DNA): TGTGCCAGCAGCTTCGGGTCTAGCACAGATACGCAGTATTTT.

V is TRBV4-3 and J is TRBJ2-2; D gene unclear. V lost 1 base and J lost 3, with 9 bases in between. This CDR3 region has 15 residues. CDR1 and CDR2 (germline): LGHNA, YSLEER. The CDR3 nucleotides are TGCGCCAGCAGCCAAGGGCAGATATACACCGGGGAGCTGTTTTTT. Protein sequence: CASSQGQIYTGELFF.

The chain recombines TRBV18 with TRBJ1-5, with D unclear. V was shortened by 5 bases and J by 5 bases, with 10 bases between the two germline ends. CDR3 size: 13 residues. Germline lookup yields CDR1 KGHSH and CDR2 LQKENI. The CDR3 DNA reads TGTGCCAGCTCATCGGGTGTGGATCAGCCCCAGCATTTT. This translates into CASSSGVDQPQHF.

The chain combines TRBV27 with TRBJ1-1; D is possibly TRBD1 (5 bases). The CDR3 contains 14 residues. CDR1 is MNHEY and CDR2 is SMNVEV in the germline V gene (reference sequence). V was pared by 3 bases and J by 1 base, with 9 bases between. The CDR3 is CASSLNRWNTEAFF. CDR3 nucleotides: TGTGCCAGCAGTTTGAACAGGTGGAACACTGAAGCTTTCTTT.

This clone was picked up one time. The V and J genes are TRBV30 and TRBJ1-5, with D hard to call. Trimming took 2 bases from V and 5 from J, leaving 13 bases between them. This CDR3 comprises 14 residues. Germline CDR1 and CDR2: GTSNPN and SVGIG (reference sequence). CDR3 sequence reads: CAWSSGGIYQPQHF. The CDR3 region has the DNA TGTGCCTGGAGTTCTGGAGGTATTTATCAGCCCCAGCATTTT.

V is TRBV11-2 and J is TRBJ2-7; D possibly corresponds to TRBD2 (5 bases). Germline V CDR1 and CDR2: SGHAT, FQNNGV. The CDR3 is made up of 16 amino acids. V was clipped by 5 bases and J by 0 bases, with 17 bases between them. The CDR3 DNA reads as TGTGCCAGCAGCCCGCGAGGAGGCCTGTCCTCCTACGAGCAGTACTTC. As protein: CASSPRGGLSSYEQYF.

This chain connects TRBV28 to TRBJ1-1, with TRBD1 matching over 7 bases. Germline CDR1 MDHEN, CDR2 SYDVKM. The CDR3 is 13 amino acids. The junction had 5 bases not matched to a gene; V was cut back by 3 bases and J by 7 bases. CDR3 in amino acids: CASSFLSGGEAFF. DNA for the CDR3: TGTGCCAGCAGTTTTCTATCAGGGGGTGAAGCTTTCTTT.

The V gene is TRBV4-2, the J gene TRBJ2-7; 9 bases align to TRBD2. Germline CDR1 LGHNA, CDR2 YNFKEQ. The V gene end was trimmed by 0 bases and the J gene end by 1 base; junction bases not matched to a gene: 4. This CDR3 region has 16 residues. CDR3 protein: CASSQDMSGGSYEQYF. The CDR3 DNA sequence: TGTGCCAGCAGCCAAGATATGAGCGGGGGGTCCTACGAGCAGTACTTC.

The rearrangement links TRBV9 to TRBJ2-3; D call uncertain. Looked up from germline, CDR1 is SGDLS and CDR2 is YYNGEE. The CDR3 extends over 15 amino acids. The V end was cut by 3 bases, the J end by 0 bases, with 11 bases between. DNA of the CDR3: TGTGCCAGCAGCGGCAGTTCTTGGAGCACAGATACGCAGTATTTT. Translating gives CASSGSSWSTDTQYF.

The gene calls are TRBV10-1 and TRBJ2-1, with 8 bases matching TRBD1. Trimming took 5 bases from V and 5 from J; bases not matched to a gene: 8. Germline V lookup: CDR1 WNHNN, CDR2 SYGVQD (reference sequence). The CDR3 runs to 15 residues. This CDR3 reads CASSPLGRGHNEQFF. The CDR3 coding sequence is TGCGCCAGCAGTCCCCTGGGCAGGGGGCACAATGAGCAGTTCTTC.

The rearrangement joins TRBV4-2 to TRBJ2-1, with D possibly being TRBD2 (5 bases). CDR1 is LGHNA and CDR2 is YNFKEQ in the germline V gene. This CDR3 contains 14 residues. Between the trimmed V and J ends, which lost 1 base and 10 bases, there was a span of 14 bases. CDR3 sequence reads: CASSQAGLSGEQFF. DNA of the CDR3: TGTGCCAGCAGCCAAGCTGGGCTATCGGGGGAGCAGTTCTTC.

About this clone: Other DNA variants within this sample encode the same CDR3. CDR3 amino acids: CASSPGVSYNEQFF. The CDR3 bases are TGCGCCAGCAGCCCCGGAGTGTCCTACAATGAGCAGTTCTTC. The chain joins TRBV4-3 to TRBJ2-1; D not certain. The CDR3 is 14 residues long. Trimming shortened V by 4 bases and J by 1 base, and 8 bases separated the two germline ends. CDR1 is LGHNA, CDR2 YSLEER, per germline.

The chain is built from TRBV6-1 and TRBJ1-3; D might be TRBD1 (5 bases). Germline CDR1 and CDR2: MNHNS and SASEGT. The CDR3 covers 16 residues. Trimming stripped 0 bases from V and 0 bases from J, with 9 bases between. The CDR3 here is CASSEAPTASGNTIYF. The CDR3 coding sequence is TGTGCCAGCAGTGAAGCCCCGACAGCCTCTGGAAACACCATATATTTT.

The genes are TRBV11-2 and TRBJ2-7, with 8 bases identical to TRBD1. The germline gives CDR1 SGHAT, CDR2 FQNNGV. After removal of 5 bases from V and 1 base from J, the junction contained 4 bases not matched to a gene. This CDR3 is built from 14 residues. The CDR3 bases are TGTGCCAGCAGCCCCGGACAGGGATCCTACGAGCAGTACTTC. It is translated as CASSPGQGSYEQYF.

The CDR3 nucleotides are TGTGCCAGCAGTTTTCTGGGCAGGGGTATTGGAGGAGCCCCCTACAATGAGCAGTTCTTC. Encoded protein: CASSFLGRGIGGAPYNEQFF. This chain connects TRBV27 to TRBJ2-1, with a weak D call TRBD1 (6 bases). From germline, CDR1 is MNHEY and CDR2 SMNVEV (reference sequence). Trimming stripped 3 bases from V and 2 bases from J, with 26 bases between. The CDR3 sequence is 20 residues long.

The chain couples TRBV9 to TRBJ1-5, with 10 bases aligning to TRBD1. There are 13 residues in the CDR3. Germline lookup yields CDR1 SGDLS and CDR2 YYNGEE. The V segment lost 7 bases and the J segment 7 bases; nucleotides outside the gene matches: 5. CDR3 sequence reads: CASGDRGPQPQHF. CDR3 in DNA: TGTGCCAGCGGGGACAGGGGTCCCCAGCCCCAGCATTTT.

The V gene is TRBV9, the J gene TRBJ2-1; possibly TRBD2 for D (6 bases). Germline-derived CDR1 and CDR2 are SGDLS and YYNGEE. Between the trimmed V and J ends, which lost 4 bases and 4 bases, there was a span of 24 bases. The CDR3 length is 18 residues. CDR3 sequence: CASSSEVPGVLGYNEQFF. CDR3 sequence (DNA): TGTGCCAGCAGCTCCGAGGTACCGGGAGTTCTCGGGTACAATGAGCAGTTCTTC.

The genes are TRBV18 and TRBJ2-3; TRBD1 aligns across 9 bases. Germline V CDR1 and CDR2: KGHSH, LQKENI. The CDR3 runs to 15 residues. The trim removed 0 bases at V and 5 bases at J, leaving 3 bases unmatched. The CDR3 DNA sequence: TGTGCCAGCTCACCACCCTGGACAGGGGTAGATACGCAGTATTTT. Protein: CASSPPWTGVDTQYF.

The chain links TRBV29-1 to TRBJ1-1; perhaps TRBD1 as D (5 bases). The CDR3 is 11 amino acids. CDR1 and CDR2 from the germline V gene are SQVTM and ANQGSEA. Trimming took off 1 base at V and 6 bases at J, with 6 bases between the two ends. CDR3 sequence reads: CSVEVGAEAFF. As DNA, the CDR3 is TGCAGCGTTGAAGTAGGGGCTGAAGCTTTCTTT.

The DNA of the CDR3 is TGTGCCAGCAGTCCCACACTTGGACTAGCGGGGATCTACGAGCAGTACTTC. Protein sequence: CASSPTLGLAGIYEQYF. This rearrangement joins TRBV27 to TRBJ2-7; TRBD2 matches at 12 bases. V lost 5 bases, J lost 3 bases, and 11 bases stayed unmatched. This CDR3 contains 17 residues. CDR1 is MNHEY, CDR2 SMNVEV, per germline (reference sequence).

CDR3 sequence: CASGPGQGFGETQYF. In DNA, the CDR3 is TGTGCCAGCGGACCGGGACAGGGGTTTGGGGAGACCCAGTACTTC. V gene TRBV6-5 combines with J gene TRBJ2-5; 10 nucleotides line up with TRBD1. The length of the CDR3 is 15 residues. V was pared by 8 bases and J by 5 bases, with 11 bases of the junction left unmatched. Germline-derived CDR1 and CDR2 are MNHEY and SVGAGI.

V usage is TRBV7-6 and J usage is TRBJ1-1; 7 nucleotides match TRBD1. Germline V gene data show CDR1 as SGHVS and CDR2 as FNYEAQ. The length of the CDR3 is 17 residues. Trimming removed 1 base from V and 4 bases from J; junction bases left unmatched: 12. The CDR3 DNA reads TGTGCCAGCAGCTTAGGTCGACAGGGCGCCGCGAGCACTGAAGCTTTCTTT. This gives the protein CASSLGRQGAASTEAFF.

The V and J genes are TRBV7-9 and TRBJ2-7; 7 bases match TRBD1. This CDR3 has 17 amino acids. CDR1 and CDR2 (germline): SEHNR, FQNEAQ (reference sequence). Losses at the gene ends were 2 bases for V and 1 base for J; bases not matched to a gene: 11. This CDR3 reads CASSLHKSGQLSYEQYF. In DNA, the CDR3 is TGTGCCAGCAGCTTACACAAGTCGGGACAGCTATCCTACGAGCAGTACTTC.

V gene TRBV11-3 combines with J gene TRBJ2-2; 11 bases align to TRBD2. The CDR3 contains 19 residues. V lost 0 bases, J lost 5 bases, and 11 bases stayed unmatched. The germline V gene encodes CDR1 SGHNT and CDR2 YENEEA. CDR3 bases: TGTGCCAGCAGCTTAGACTCCTCCTTAGCGGGAGGGTATACCGGGGAGCTGTTTTTT. It translates to CASSLDSSLAGGYTGELFF. The variable domain in full, completed from reference TRBV11-3 and TRBJ2-2, reads EAGVVQSPRYKIIEKKQPVAFWCNPISGHNTLYWYLQNLGQGPELLIRYENEEAVDDSQLPKDRFSAERLKGVDSTLKIQPAELGDSAVYLCASSLDSSLAGGYTGELFFGEGSRLTVL.

Only one count was recorded for this clone. The chain is built from TRBV11-3 and TRBJ2-2; D is possibly TRBD2 (5 bases). Between the trimmed V and J ends, which lost 6 bases and 6 bases, there was a span of 20 bases. CDR1 is SGHNT and CDR2 is YENEEA in the germline V gene. The length of the CDR3 is 16 residues. The CDR3 loop reads CASSIRAPRAPGELFF. The CDR3 coding sequence is TGTGCCAGCAGTATACGGGCCCCGAGGGCTCCCGGGGAGCTGTTTTTT.